This T cell receptor beta chain was found in a study of shared clonotypes between healthy human individuals. Terminally differentiated effector memory CD45RA+ cells were excluded from the naive CD8 cells, which were CD45RO-negative and positively selected for CCR7. General study points: Sampling was confined to blood; repertoires within tissues likely differ.

The CDR3 has 15 amino acids. CDR1 and CDR2 (germline): SGHAT, FQNNGV. Trimming took off 4 bases at V and 4 bases at J, with 16 bases between the two ends. Some clones are missing from TCRdb's copy, which holds only in-frame ones; the method was immunoSEQ multiplex PCR. The sample comprises approximately 1.9 million clones, 90% to 95% of which are singletons, and less than 2% rests with the top ten. Turning to this clone: Its matching antigen is unknown.

Sequencing was carried out using naive CD8+ T cells from PBMCs. J is TRBJ1-2 and V is TRBV11-2; weak D call: TRBD1 (5 bases). This TCR was recovered from a man aged 18-30 years in good health. Some clones in this sample may be carry-over from other donors' samples. As DNA, the CDR3 is TGTGCCAGCAGCTCAAGGGACGGGGACTCCTATGGCTACACCTTC. Translated: CASSSRDGDSYGYTF.